This is a list of T cell receptor beta chains from one sample in a study of blood T cell repertoires in COVID-19. The assay was immunoSEQ multiplex PCR, and TCRdb's table has in-frame clones only and misses some. The table shows 250,000 to 350,000 clones, with 86% occurring only once. The sample consisted of peripheral blood. The receptors shown here come from a woman in her forties or fifties with acute or convalescent COVID-19. Both conserved end residues are part of each CDR3.

v_gene,j_gene,CDR3aa
TRBV28,TRBJ2-3,CASTQAWLAGGSTDTQYF
TRBV7-2,TRBJ1-2,CASSQNTGGSIYGYTF
TRBV5-6,TRBJ1-5,CASSLQGAPGQPQHF
TRBV27,TRBJ1-1,CASSPDGRGGPEAFF
TRBV6-5,TRBJ2-5,CASSYTASGTQETQYF
TRBV2,TRBJ1-3,CASVKESSGNTIYF
TRBV10-3,TRBJ2-6,CAISESRDSGAFGANVLTF
TRBV5-1,TRBJ2-1,CASSSSGGRAYNEQFF
TRBV7-3,TRBJ2-7,CASSLISGQSLSF
TRBV6-5,TRBJ1-5,CASSYRERGQPQHF
TRBV27,TRBJ2-1,CASSFWDRDNEQFF
TRBV7-3,TRBJ2-1,CASSSFRGSSYNEQFF
TRBV18,TRBJ1-4,CASSPGSGDEKLFF
TRBV3-1/TRBV3-2,TRBJ1-2,CASSQEGDNTF
TRBV4-1,TRBJ2-7,CASSHLAGEQYF
TRBV29-1,TRBJ1-5,CSVRQGNQPQHF
TRBV6-1,TRBJ1-1,CASSETWGAEAFF
TRBV30,TRBJ2-5,CAWFDGGGGETQYF
TRBV12-3/TRBV12-4,TRBJ1-2,CASSFEGYGYTF
TRBV21-1,TRBJ1-1,CASTDRGPTTEAFF
TRBV6-6,TRBJ2-3,CASSRATGLAGATDTQYF
TRBV27,TRBJ2-7,CATRRLSKLSPLEQYF
TRBV6-6,TRBJ2-5,CASSTTRETQYF
TRBV30,TRBJ1-3,CAWAIAGVRNTIYF